The T cell receptor beta chain described here comes from a study of T cell changes during pregnancy in multiple sclerosis. The CDR3 contains 12 residues. Trimming took off 5 bases at V and 6 bases at J, with 10 bases between the two ends. The germline V gene encodes CDR1 SGHAT and CDR2 FQNNGV. Profiling relied on immunoSEQ multiplex PCR, and the TCRdb table lists in-frame clones only, not all of them. The sample has roughly 100,000 clones, almost 95% seen once. The V and J genes are TRBV11-2 and TRBJ1-2; perhaps TRBD1 as D (6 bases). Sequenced here: peripheral blood, sampled after pregnancy. This TCR derives from a female donor with multiple sclerosis, enrolled in a pregnancy study. The CDR3 here is CASSPGGDGYTF. CDR3 DNA sequence: TGTGCCAGCAGCCCTGGGGGCGATGGCTACACCTTC.